A single T cell receptor (beta chain) is shown here with its context. The target antigen is unknown. This sample stems from a study of CD8 T cells in ankylosing spondylitis. Notes on the study in general: Clones linked to disease, bearing a CD8+ phenotype, were relatively rare in peripheral blood.

TCRdb ran MiXCR on the 5' RACE reads and lists one entry per CDR3 protein. This table holds some 240,000 distinct CDR3 sequences, roughly a quarter found once. Sequences were obtained from blood, either unsorted or a sorted T cell fraction (not recorded which). The source is a male donor with ankylosing spondylitis or in good health (not recorded which).

This chain's CDR3 is CASSRTGYGANVLTF. CDR3 DNA: TGTGCCAGCAGCCGGACAGGGTACGGGGCCAACGTCCTGACTTTC. The rearrangement links TRBV12-3 or TRBV12-4 to TRBJ2-6, with 8 bases identical to TRBD1. V dropped 6 bases and J dropped 4; count of bases not matched to a gene: 5. The length of the CDR3 is 15 residues.